The 2 T cell receptor beta chains below all came from one sample that was sequenced in a study of Graves' ophthalmopathy and Graves' hyperthyroidism. The authors amplified TCR beta CDR3 regions from RNA transcripts. The workflow started with a first-round RT-PCR run with HTBI primers and then moved on to a second-round multiplex PCR. A single record per CDR3 protein comes from TCRdb applying MiXCR to the multiplex PCR reads. There are 350,000 or so distinct CDR3 sequences in the sample; roughly 15% occur only once, and 9% to 15% lies in the top ten. Sequenced sample: peripheral blood. These TCRs come from an adult man with Graves' ophthalmopathy.

The chain carries TRBV6-1 and TRBJ2-5; 10 bases are shared with TRBD2. Trimming took 6 bases from V and 4 from J; bases not matched to a gene: 20. The germline CDR1 and CDR2 sequences are MNHNS and SASEGT. The CDR3 is made up of 19 amino acids. The CDR3 coding sequence is TGTGCCAGCAGCCAAGAAGCGCGAACCCTAGCGGGAGTAGGAGAGACCCAGTACTTC. Protein product: CASSQEARTLAGVGETQYF.

This clonotype has at least ten counts. The CDR3 DNA reads TGTGCCAGCAGATCAGCAGGGGAACTGGGTGGCTACACCTTC. Its protein product is CASRSAGELGGYTF. The genes are TRBV7-9 and TRBJ1-2; possibly TRBD1 for D (6 bases). Per the germline V gene, CDR1 is SEHNR and CDR2 is FQNEAQ (reference sequence). The V and J ends lost 6 bases and 7 bases respectively, with 18 bases between them. There are 14 residues in the CDR3.